This entry lists 16 T cell receptor beta chains sequenced from one sample in a study of CXCR3-negative and CXCR3-positive naive CD8 T cells. The libraries of TRB cDNA were constructed through 5' RACE using UMI labels. TCRdb reprocessed the 5' RACE reads and reports one entry per CDR3 protein, with no DNA. This repertoire includes over 95,000 distinct CDR3 sequences. Study-level findings and limits: Greater hydrophobicity was found in TRB CDR3s of CXCR3-positive naive cells than of CXCR3-negative naive cells.

Their recognized antigens are unknown. Material for sequencing was naive CXCR3+ CD8+ T cells from blood. This sample's subset: CD45RO-CCR7+CD27+CD95- naive CD8+ T cells expressing CXCR3 (TNR3+). The receptor source for this set is a human donor in good health. Some clones in this sample may be carry-over from other donors' samples.

J is TRBJ2-7 and V is TRBV9; TCRdb's D gene call, TRBD2, goes unchecked for lack of DNA. The CDR3 is 14 amino acids. The germline V gene encodes CDR1 SGDLS and CDR2 YYNGEE. CDR3: CASSFQGGLGEQYF.

The chain joins TRBV10-2 to TRBJ2-1; TCRdb designates TRBD2, a call that cannot be tested without DNA. The CDR3 consists of 14 residues. The V gene's germline CDR1 is WSHSY and CDR2 SAAADI. CDR3: CASSDWAAYNEQFF.

The J gene is TRBJ1-2, the V gene TRBV4-1; TCRdb calls TRBD1, which cannot be checked without DNA. The germline gives CDR1 MGHRA, CDR2 YSYEKL. The CDR3 loop spans 17 amino acids. CDR3 sequence: CASSQEWWQGPHYGYTF.

The CDR3: CVTSGLAGESTDTQYF. The V gene is TRBV6-5, the J gene TRBJ2-3; without DNA, the TCRdb call of TRBD2 cannot be checked. Germline V gene data show CDR1 as MNHEY and CDR2 as SVGAGI. The CDR3 is made up of 16 amino acids.

The chain is built from TRBV9 and TRBJ2-1; absent DNA, TCRdb's TRBD1 call cannot be checked. This CDR3 is 14 amino acids long. Germline V lookup: CDR1 SGDLS, CDR2 YYNGEE. This chain's CDR3 is CASSETGAMNEQFF.

This chain links TRBV28 with TRBJ2-5; TCRdb's D call of TRBD1 is untestable without DNA. This CDR3 has 11 residues. Germline CDR1 and CDR2: MDHEN and SYDVKM. The CDR3 sequence: CASREGATQYF.

The chain employs TRBV7-9 and TRBJ2-7. Germline V gene sequence: CDR1 SEHNR, CDR2 FQNEAQ (reference sequence). CDR3 length: 12 residues. This CDR3 reads CASSLRSYEQYF.

The chain recombines TRBV11-2 with TRBJ2-1; TCRdb indicates TRBD2, and absent DNA this call remains unverified. CDR1 SGHAT and CDR2 FQNNGV come from the germline V gene. This CDR3 is built from 15 residues. CDR3 in amino acids: CASTRVAGDPDEQFF.

Here the CDR3 reads CASRQLGQGGSYNEQFF. The gene calls are TRBV27 and TRBJ2-1; TCRdb picks TRBD1, but there is no DNA to check that call. The germline V gene encodes CDR1 MNHEY and CDR2 SMNVEV (reference sequence). CDR3 size: 17 residues.

J is TRBJ1-1 and V is TRBV7-9; as DNA is missing, the TRBD1 call by TCRdb cannot be tested. The V gene's germline CDR1 is SEHNR and CDR2 FQNEAQ (reference sequence). The CDR3 spans 13 residues. The chain's CDR3 is CASSPFSQGDAFF.

The chain combines TRBV4-1 with TRBJ2-1; TCRdb gives TRBD2 as the D gene, but with no DNA this cannot be confirmed. The CDR3 consists of 19 residues. CDR1 is MGHRA and CDR2 is YSYEKL in the germline V gene. The CDR3 loop reads CASSQEYSGGPLSVNKQFF.

The J gene is TRBJ2-1, the V gene TRBV4-3; lacking DNA, the TRBD1 call made by TCRdb goes unchecked. Germline CDR1 and CDR2: LGHNA and YSLEER. This CDR3 has 16 residues. CDR3 in amino acids: CASSELWGPIYNEQFF.

This chain joins TRBV27 and TRBJ2-7; TCRdb's D gene call, TRBD1, goes unchecked for lack of DNA. The CDR3 is 16 amino acids. Looked up from germline, CDR1 is MNHEY and CDR2 is SMNVEV (reference sequence). The CDR3 sequence is CASSLLLRTWVYEQYF.

The chain couples TRBV19 to TRBJ2-7; the TRBD1 assignment by TCRdb is unverifiable without DNA. The germline gives CDR1 LNHDA, CDR2 SQIVND (reference sequence). The CDR3 runs to 13 residues. CDR3 sequence: CASRRGSSYEQYF.

By frequency, this clonotype registers medium-sized. V gene TRBV28 combines with J gene TRBJ2-7. Germline CDR1 reads MDHEN; CDR2 reads SYDVKM. CDR3 length: 11 residues. CDR3: CASSYSYEQYF. Supplemented by reference TRBV28 and TRBJ2-7, the full variable domain reads DVKVTQSSRYLVKRTGEKVFLECVQDMDHENMFWYRQDPGLGLRLIYFSYDVKMKEKGDIPEGYSVSREKKERFSLILESASTNQTSMYLCASSYSYEQYFGPGTRLTVT.

The gene calls are TRBV28 and TRBJ2-7. This CDR3 region has 15 residues. CDR1 is MDHEN and CDR2 is SYDVKM in the germline V gene. This chain's CDR3 is CASSFEETSSYEQYF.